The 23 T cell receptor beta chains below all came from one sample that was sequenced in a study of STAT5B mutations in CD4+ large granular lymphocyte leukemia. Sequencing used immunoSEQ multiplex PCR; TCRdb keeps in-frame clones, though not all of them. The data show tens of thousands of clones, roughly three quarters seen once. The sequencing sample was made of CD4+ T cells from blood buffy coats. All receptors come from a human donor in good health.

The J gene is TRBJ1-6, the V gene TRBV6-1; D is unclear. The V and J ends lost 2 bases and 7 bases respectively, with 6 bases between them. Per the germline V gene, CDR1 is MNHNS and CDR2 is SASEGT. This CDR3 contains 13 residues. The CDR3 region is CASSEQLNSPLHF. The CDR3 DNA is TGTGCCAGCAGTGAACAGCTGAATTCACCCCTCCACTTT.

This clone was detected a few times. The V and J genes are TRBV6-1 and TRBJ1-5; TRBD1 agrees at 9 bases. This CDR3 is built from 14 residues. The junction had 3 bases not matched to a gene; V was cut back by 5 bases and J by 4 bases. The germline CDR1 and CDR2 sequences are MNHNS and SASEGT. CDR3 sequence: CASSPQGANQPQHF. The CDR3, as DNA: TGTGCCAGCAGTCCACAGGGGGCGAATCAGCCCCAGCATTTT.

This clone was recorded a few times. The CDR3 DNA sequence: TGTGCCAGCAGCTACCCGGGCCTTGGGAACGAGCAGTACTTC. Its protein is CASSYPGLGNEQYF. V usage is TRBV12-1 and J usage is TRBJ2-7. TRBV12-1 has pseudogene status. This CDR3 region has 14 residues.

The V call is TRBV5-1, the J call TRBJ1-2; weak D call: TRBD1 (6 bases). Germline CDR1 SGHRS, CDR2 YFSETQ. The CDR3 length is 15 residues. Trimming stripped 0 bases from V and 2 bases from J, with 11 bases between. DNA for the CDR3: TGCGCCAGCAGCTTGGGGACAGCTGGGAACTATGGCTACACCTTC. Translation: CASSLGTAGNYGYTF.

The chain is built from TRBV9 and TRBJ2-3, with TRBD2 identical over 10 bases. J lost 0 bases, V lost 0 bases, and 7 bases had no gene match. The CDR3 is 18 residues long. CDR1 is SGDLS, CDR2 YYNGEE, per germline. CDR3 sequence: CASSVEGLAGASTDTQYF. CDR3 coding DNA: TGTGCCAGCAGCGTAGAGGGCCTAGCGGGAGCTAGCACAGATACGCAGTATTTT.

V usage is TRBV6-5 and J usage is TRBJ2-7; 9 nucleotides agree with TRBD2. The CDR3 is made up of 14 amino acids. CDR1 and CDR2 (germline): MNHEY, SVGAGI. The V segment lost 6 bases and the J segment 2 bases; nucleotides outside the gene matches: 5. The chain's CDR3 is CASSRTSATYEQYF. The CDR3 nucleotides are TGTGCCAGCAGCCGGACTAGCGCAACCTACGAGCAGTACTTC.

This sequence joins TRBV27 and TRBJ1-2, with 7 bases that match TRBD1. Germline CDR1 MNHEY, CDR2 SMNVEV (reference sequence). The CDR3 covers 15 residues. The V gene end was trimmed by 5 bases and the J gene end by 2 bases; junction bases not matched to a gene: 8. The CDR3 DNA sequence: TGTGCCAGCAGTCTCTACAGGGGAGTCAACTATGGCTACACCTTC. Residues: CASSLYRGVNYGYTF.

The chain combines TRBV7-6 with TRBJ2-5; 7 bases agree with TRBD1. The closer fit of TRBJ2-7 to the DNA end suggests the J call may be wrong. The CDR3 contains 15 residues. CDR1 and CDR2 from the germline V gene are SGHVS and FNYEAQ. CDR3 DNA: TGTGCCAGCAGCTTAGGACAGGGCATCTCCTACGAGCAGTACTTC. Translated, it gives CASSLGQGISYEQYF.

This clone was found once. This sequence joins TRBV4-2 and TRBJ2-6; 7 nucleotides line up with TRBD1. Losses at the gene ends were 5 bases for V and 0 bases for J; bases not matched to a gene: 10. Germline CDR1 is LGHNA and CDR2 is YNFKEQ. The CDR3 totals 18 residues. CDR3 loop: CASSVPGQQYSGANVLTF. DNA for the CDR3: TGTGCCAGCAGCGTTCCGGGACAGCAATACTCTGGGGCCAACGTCCTGACTTTC.

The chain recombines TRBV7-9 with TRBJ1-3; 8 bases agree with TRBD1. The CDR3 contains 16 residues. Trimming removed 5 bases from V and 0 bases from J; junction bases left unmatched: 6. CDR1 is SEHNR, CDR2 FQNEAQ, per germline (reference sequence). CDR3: CASSQGQALSGNTIYF. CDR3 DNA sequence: TGTGCCAGCAGCCAGGGACAGGCCCTCTCTGGAAACACCATATATTTT.

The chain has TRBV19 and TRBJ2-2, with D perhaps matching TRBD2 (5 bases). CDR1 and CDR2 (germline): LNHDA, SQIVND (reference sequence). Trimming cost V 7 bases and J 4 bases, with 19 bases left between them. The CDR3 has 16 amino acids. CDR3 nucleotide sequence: TGTGCCAGTACCCCCGGCCGGGGTAAGGTCACCGGGGAGCTGTTTTTT. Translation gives CASTPGRGKVTGELFF.

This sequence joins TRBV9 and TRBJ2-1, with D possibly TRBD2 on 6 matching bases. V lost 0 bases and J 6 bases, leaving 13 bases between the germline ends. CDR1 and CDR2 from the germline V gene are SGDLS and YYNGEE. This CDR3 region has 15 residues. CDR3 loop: CASSVASAFSNEQFF. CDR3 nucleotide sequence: TGTGCCAGCAGCGTAGCTAGCGCCTTCAGCAATGAGCAGTTCTTC.

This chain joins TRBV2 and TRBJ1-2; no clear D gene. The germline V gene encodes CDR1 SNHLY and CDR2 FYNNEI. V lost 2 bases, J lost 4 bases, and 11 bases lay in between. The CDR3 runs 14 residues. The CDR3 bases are TGTGCCAGCAGTGAACACCAGGTCGGCTATGGCTACACCTTC. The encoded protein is CASSEHQVGYGYTF. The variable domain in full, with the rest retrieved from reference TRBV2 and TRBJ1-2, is EPEVTQTPSHQVTQMGQEVILRCVPISNHLYFYWYRQILGQKVEFLVSFYNNEISEKSEIFDDQFSVERPDGSNFTLKIRSTKLEDSAMYFCASSEHQVGYGYTFGSGTRLTVV.

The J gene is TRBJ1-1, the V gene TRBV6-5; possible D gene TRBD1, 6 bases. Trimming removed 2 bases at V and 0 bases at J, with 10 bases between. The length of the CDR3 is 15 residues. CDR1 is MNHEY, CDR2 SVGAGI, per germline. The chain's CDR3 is CASSYTDRMNTEAFF. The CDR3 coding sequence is TGTGCCAGCAGTTACACGGACAGAATGAACACTGAAGCTTTCTTT.

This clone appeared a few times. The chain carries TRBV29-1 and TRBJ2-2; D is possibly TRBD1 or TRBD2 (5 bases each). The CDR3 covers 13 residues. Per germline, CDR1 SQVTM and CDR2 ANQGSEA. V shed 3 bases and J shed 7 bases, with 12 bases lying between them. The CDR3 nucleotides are TGCAGCGTTGACGGAGTGGGGGACGGGGAGCTGTTTTTT. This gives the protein CSVDGVGDGELFF.

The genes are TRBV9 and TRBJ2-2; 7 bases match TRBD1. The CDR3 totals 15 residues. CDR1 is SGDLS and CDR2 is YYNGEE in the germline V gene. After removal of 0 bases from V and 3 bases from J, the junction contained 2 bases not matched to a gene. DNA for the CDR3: TGTGCCAGCAGCGTAGAAGGGGGCGACACCGGGGAGCTGTTTTTT. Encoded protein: CASSVEGGDTGELFF.

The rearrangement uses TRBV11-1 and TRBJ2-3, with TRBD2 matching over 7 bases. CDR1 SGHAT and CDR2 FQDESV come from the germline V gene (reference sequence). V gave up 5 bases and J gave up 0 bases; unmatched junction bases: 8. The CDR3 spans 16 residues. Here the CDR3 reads CASSPGLEPSTDTQYF. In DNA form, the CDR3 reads TGTGCCAGCAGCCCAGGACTAGAACCTAGCACAGATACGCAGTATTTT.

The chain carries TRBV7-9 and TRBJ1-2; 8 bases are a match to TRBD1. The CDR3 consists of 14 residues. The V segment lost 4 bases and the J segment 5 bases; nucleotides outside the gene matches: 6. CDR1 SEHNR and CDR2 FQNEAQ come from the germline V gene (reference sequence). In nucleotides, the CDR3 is TGTGCCAGCAGCTCAAGGACAGGGAATTATGGCTACACCTTC. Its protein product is CASSSRTGNYGYTF. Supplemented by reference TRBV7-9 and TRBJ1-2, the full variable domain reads DTGVSQNPRHKITKRGQNVTFRCDPISEHNRLYWYRQTLGQGPEFLTYFQNEAQLEKSRLLSDRFSAERPKGSFSTLEIQRTEQGDSAMYLCASSSRTGNYGYTFGSGTRLTVV.

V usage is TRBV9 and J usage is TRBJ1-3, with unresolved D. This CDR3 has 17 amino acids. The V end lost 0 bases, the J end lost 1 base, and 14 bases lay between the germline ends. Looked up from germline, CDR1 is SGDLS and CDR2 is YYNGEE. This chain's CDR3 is CASSVAIGRYSGNTIYF. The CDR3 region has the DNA TGTGCCAGCAGCGTAGCTATCGGGCGTTATTCTGGAAACACCATATATTTT.

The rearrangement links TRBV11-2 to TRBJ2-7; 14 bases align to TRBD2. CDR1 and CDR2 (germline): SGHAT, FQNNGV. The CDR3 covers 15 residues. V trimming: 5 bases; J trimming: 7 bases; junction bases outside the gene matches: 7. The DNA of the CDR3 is TGTGCCAGCAGCCTAGGGGGACTAGCGGGAGTTGAGCAGTACTTC. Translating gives CASSLGGLAGVEQYF.

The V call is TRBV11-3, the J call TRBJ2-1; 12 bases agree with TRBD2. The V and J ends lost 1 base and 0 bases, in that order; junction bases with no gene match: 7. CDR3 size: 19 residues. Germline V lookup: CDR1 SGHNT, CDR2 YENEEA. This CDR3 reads CASSLVGLAGGSSYNEQFF. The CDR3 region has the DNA TGTGCCAGCAGCTTAGTGGGGCTAGCGGGAGGGAGCTCCTACAATGAGCAGTTCTTC.

CDR3 residues: CASSYSSGRGRLTQYF. The CDR3 DNA sequence: TGTGCCAGCAGTTACTCGTCGGGGAGGGGGCGGTTGACCCAGTACTTC. The chain employs TRBV6-5 and TRBJ2-5; D tentatively fits TRBD1 or TRBD2 (7 bases each). Trimming removed 0 bases from V and 7 bases from J, with 18 bases in between. The length of the CDR3 is 16 residues. Germline CDR1 and CDR2: MNHEY and SVGAGI.

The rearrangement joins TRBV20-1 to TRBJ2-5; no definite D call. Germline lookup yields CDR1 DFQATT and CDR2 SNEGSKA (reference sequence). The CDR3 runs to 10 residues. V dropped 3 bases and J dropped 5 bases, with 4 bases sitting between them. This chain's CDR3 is CSASQETQYF. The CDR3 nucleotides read TGCAGTGCTAGTCAGGAGACCCAGTACTTC.